Included here is one T cell receptor beta chain sequence, with context. The antigen is not known. The data originate from a study of cytomegalovirus exposure and HLA in healthy donors. Study details: A previous analysis identified 100 million or so unique TCR beta sequences derived from some 170 million T cells. Study observations and caveats: Presence/absence analysis assumed near-uniform sequencing depth across donors.

V lost 0 bases, J lost 13 bases, and 10 bases lay in between. The CDR3 is made up of 13 amino acids. Germline CDR1 and CDR2: LNHNV and YYDKDF (reference sequence). This PCR relied on a set of 60 Vbeta primers and 13 Jbeta primers. Per the original data handling: Roughly 12 million of tens of millions of unique TCR beta chains were shared, per a later count. Repertoires were generated with immunoSEQ multiplex PCR, while TCRdb's copy carries only in-frame clones and drops some. V, J and clone size reflect that table, while D and trimming were determined from the DNA. The data show more than 70,000 clones, around three quarters seen once.

The chain combines TRBV15 with TRBJ1-6; D uncertain. The TCR sequence derives from a man between 40 and 49 years old in good health and CMV-seronegative. Sequences were obtained from PBMCs. CDR3: CATSRDTGPPLHF. The CDR3 nucleotides read TGTGCCACCAGCAGAGATACCGGTCCCCCCCTCCACTTT.